The T cell receptor (beta chain) under discussion was sequenced for a study of cytomegalovirus exposure and HLA in healthy donors. Study information: Most donors, roughly 84% of over 300 genotyped, fell in the Caucasian-associated ancestry cluster. Study findings and constraints: Generally TCR sequences proved uncommon, though certain public TCRs appeared in numerous donors. Most TCR beta V segments were productive about 87% or about 30% of the time in an earlier analysis.

Amplification used 60 Vbeta primers and 13 Jbeta primers. Original methodology: A later analysis tallied approximately 80 million unique TCR beta chains, around 9.9 million of them shared. Here immunoSEQ multiplex PCR was the method, and the copy in TCRdb shows in-frame clones only, minus some. That table is the source of V, J and clone size, and D and trimming were worked out from the DNA. The sample records around 130,000 clones, more than 80% being singletons. About this clone itself: Its antigen is undetermined.

The source material was PBMCs. The receptor comes from a woman aged 40 to 50 in good health and CMV-seropositive.

The CDR3 DNA follows: TGCGCCAGCAGCGGCGGGACTAGCGGGAGAACCTCACAAGAGACCCAGTACTTC. This translates into CASSGGTSGRTSQETQYF. The chain links TRBV5-1 to TRBJ2-5, with 14 nucleotides matching TRBD2. Trimming removed 4 bases from V and 2 bases from J; junction bases left unmatched: 10. Germline CDR1 SGHRS, CDR2 YFSETQ. The CDR3 sequence is 18 residues long.